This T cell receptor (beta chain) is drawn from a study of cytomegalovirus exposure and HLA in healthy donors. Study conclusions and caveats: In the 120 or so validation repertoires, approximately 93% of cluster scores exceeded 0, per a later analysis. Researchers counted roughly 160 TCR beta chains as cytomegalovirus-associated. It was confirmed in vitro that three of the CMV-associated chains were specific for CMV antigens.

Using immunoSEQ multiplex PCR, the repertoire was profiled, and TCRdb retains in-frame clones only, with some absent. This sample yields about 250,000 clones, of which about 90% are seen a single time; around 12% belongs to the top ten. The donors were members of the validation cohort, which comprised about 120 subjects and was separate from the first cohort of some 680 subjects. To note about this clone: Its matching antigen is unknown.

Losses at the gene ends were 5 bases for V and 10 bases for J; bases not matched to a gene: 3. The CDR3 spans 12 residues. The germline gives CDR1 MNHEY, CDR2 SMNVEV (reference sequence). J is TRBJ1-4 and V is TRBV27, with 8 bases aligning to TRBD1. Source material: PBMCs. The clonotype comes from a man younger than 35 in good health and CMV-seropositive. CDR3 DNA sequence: TGTGCCAGCAGTGTAACAGGGGGAAAACTGTTTTTT. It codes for CASSVTGGKLFF. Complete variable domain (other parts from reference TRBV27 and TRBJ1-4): EAQVTQNPRYLITVTGKKLTVTCSQNMNHEYMSWYRQDPGLGLRQIYYSMNVEVTDKGDVPEGYKVSRKEKRNFPLILESPSPNQTSLYFCASSVTGGKLFFGSGTQLSVL.